The 19 T cell receptor beta chains presented below share a single source sample, sequenced in a study of cytomegalovirus exposure and HLA in healthy donors. The PCR employed 60 Vbeta primers together with 13 Jbeta primers. The data were produced by immunoSEQ multiplex PCR, yet TCRdb's version contains in-frame clones alone and is incomplete. The sample shows 100,000 to 150,000 clones, about three quarters of them seen only once. The sample taken for sequencing was PBMCs. The receptors stem from a female donor in good health and CMV-seronegative.

The chain carries TRBV5-6 and TRBJ1-2; unclear D gene. CDR1 and CDR2 (germline): SGHDT, YYEEEE. Trimming removed 4 bases from V and 8 bases from J, with 18 bases in between. The CDR3 loop spans 14 amino acids. The CDR3 loop is CASSPDYRVGGYTF. For the CDR3, the DNA is TGTGCCAGCAGCCCTGACTATAGAGTAGGGGGCTACACCTTC.

The V and J genes are TRBV27 and TRBJ2-4, with 9 positions matching TRBD2. Unmatched junction bases numbered 7, after V lost 5 bases and J lost 2 bases. The CDR3 is made up of 16 amino acids. Germline CDR1 MNHEY, CDR2 SMNVEV (reference sequence). CDR3 in amino acids: CASSPAGGGSKNIQYF. DNA of the CDR3: TGTGCCAGCAGTCCCGCGGGAGGGGGGTCCAAAAACATTCAGTACTTC.

CDR3 coding DNA: TGTGCCAGCAGCGTACATATTAGCGGGGGGAAAGTTTACAATGAGCAGTTCTTC. Translating gives CASSVHISGGKVYNEQFF. This chain connects TRBV9 to TRBJ2-1; 10 bases fit TRBD2. The germline V gene has CDR1 SGDLS and CDR2 YYNGEE. The CDR3 has 18 residues. With V trimmed by 1 base and J by 4 bases, 11 bases remained unmatched. The entire variable domain, with the rest obtained from reference TRBV9 and TRBJ2-1, is as follows: DSGVTQTPKHLITATGQRVTLRCSPRSGDLSVYWYQQSLDQGLQFLIQYYNGEERAKGNILERFSAQQFPDLHSELNLSSLELGDSALYFCASSVHISGGKVYNEQFFGPGTRLTVL.

On this clone itself: A read error may produce the germline difference seen at one junction end. V usage is TRBV30 and J usage is TRBJ2-6; TRBD1 might be the D (5 bases). The germline V gene encodes CDR1 GTSNPN and CDR2 SVGIG (reference sequence). The CDR3 totals 15 residues. The CDR3, as DNA: TGTGCCTGGGGCAACCAGATCTCTGGGGCCAACGGCCTGACTTTC. Encoded protein: CAWGNQISGANGLTF.

This clone showed up just once. V gene TRBV4-1 combines with J gene TRBJ1-5; a weak D match, TRBD1 (6 bases). The CDR3 is 16 residues long. V gave up 3 bases and J gave up 4 bases, with 16 bases separating them. Germline V gene lookup returns CDR1 MGHRA and CDR2 YSYEKL. The CDR3 sequence: CASSHGDRTANQPQHF. The CDR3 coding sequence is TGCGCCAGCAGCCATGGGGACCGGACAGCTAATCAGCCCCAGCATTTT.

The chain joins TRBV19 to TRBJ2-2, with 8 bases aligning to TRBD1. There are 13 residues in the CDR3. CDR1 and CDR2 from the germline V gene are LNHDA and SQIVND (reference sequence). V lost 7 bases to trimming and J lost 5 bases; unmatched junction nucleotides: 3. CDR3 DNA: TGTGCCAGTATCGACAGGGGTACCGGGGAGCTGTTTTTT. Amino acid sequence: CASIDRGTGELFF. The entire variable domain, with the rest obtained from reference TRBV19 and TRBJ2-2, is as follows: DGGITQSPKYLFRKEGQNVTLSCEQNLNHDAMYWYRQDPGQGLRLIYYSQIVNDFQKGDIAEGYSVSREKKESFPLTVTSAQKNPTAFYLCASIDRGTGELFFGEGSRLTVL.

The chain carries TRBV6-4 and TRBJ2-4; 9 nucleotides line up with TRBD2. This CDR3 contains 15 residues. V shed 3 bases, J shed 6 bases, and the junction held 6 bases outside the gene matches. Per the germline V gene, CDR1 is MRHNA and CDR2 is SNTAGT. The CDR3 sequence: CASSEEASGANIQYF. The CDR3 DNA sequence: TGTGCCAGCAGTGAGGAGGCTAGCGGGGCAAACATTCAGTACTTC.

This clone was counted a single time. The chain uses TRBV5-6 and TRBJ1-3; D may be TRBD1 (5 bases). The CDR3 loop spans 16 amino acids. The V gene lost 0 bases and the J gene lost 0 bases, with 10 bases spanning the gap. CDR1 is SGHDT and CDR2 is YYEEEE in the germline V gene. CDR3: CASSLGGVFSGNTIYF. CDR3 DNA: TGTGCCAGCAGCTTGGGGGGGGTCTTCTCTGGAAACACCATATATTTT.

The chain carries TRBV18 and TRBJ2-5; D possibly corresponds to TRBD1 (5 bases). The germline V and J ends were trimmed by 6 bases and 3 bases, with 8 bases remaining between them. The CDR3 extends over 12 amino acids. Germline-derived CDR1 and CDR2 are KGHSH and LQKENI. Written as DNA, the CDR3 is TGTGCCAGCTCCCAGGGTGAAGAGACCCAGTACTTC. This codes for CASSQGEETQYF.

This chain connects TRBV6-5 to TRBJ1-2; D remains ambiguous. The germline V gene encodes CDR1 MNHEY and CDR2 SVGAGI. V lost 1 base to trimming and J lost 2 bases, with 5 bases between them. This CDR3 has 13 residues. The CDR3 region has the DNA TGTGCCAGCAGTTACTTTGGCAACTATGGCTACACCTTC. Protein: CASSYFGNYGYTF.

Comment on this clone: The junction shows a germline mismatch at one end, possibly a read error. The chain carries TRBV27 and TRBJ2-6; possibly TRBD1 for D (5 bases). The CDR3 consists of 14 residues. Germline V gene data show CDR1 as MNHEY and CDR2 as SMNVEV (reference sequence). The chain's CDR3 is CASSKGPGANGLTF. In DNA form, the CDR3 reads TGTGCCAGCAGCAAAGGTCCTGGGGCCAACGGCCTGACTTTC.

The DNA of the CDR3 is TGTGCCAGCAGCCCATCGCGAGGGGGGGGTTCTTACAATGAGCAGTTCTTC. Translation: CASSPSRGGGSYNEQFF. This chain joins TRBV7-9 and TRBJ2-1; tentatively, D is TRBD2 (7 bases). V lost 5 bases to trimming and J lost 4 bases, with 21 bases between them. Germline V gene sequence: CDR1 SEHNR, CDR2 FQNEAQ (reference sequence). The CDR3 has 17 amino acids.

The J gene is TRBJ1-5, the V gene TRBV11-2; D remains ambiguous. V dropped 1 base and J dropped 6 bases, with 7 bases sitting between them. Germline CDR1 reads SGHAT; CDR2 reads FQNNGV. The CDR3 contains 13 residues. The CDR3 DNA follows: TGTGCCAGCAGCTTAGGGGCCAGTCAGCCCCAGCATTTT. Amino acids: CASSLGASQPQHF.

This sequence joins TRBV27 and TRBJ2-7; D not certain. Trimming stripped 4 bases from V and 2 bases from J, with 3 bases between. The CDR3 contains 11 residues. Germline lookup yields CDR1 MNHEY and CDR2 SMNVEV (reference sequence). CDR3 bases: TGTGCCAGCAGTTCCGCCTACGAGCAGTACTTC. It yields the protein CASSSAYEQYF.

This clone was recorded only once. The chain joins TRBV6-1 to TRBJ2-7; D may be TRBD1 (6 bases). Germline lookup yields CDR1 MNHNS and CDR2 SASEGT. The CDR3 extends over 14 amino acids. V was trimmed by 2 bases and J by 2 bases, leaving 10 bases between them. DNA for the CDR3: TGTGCCAGCAGTGAACAGGGGAATACCTACGAGCAGTACTTC. It specifies CASSEQGNTYEQYF.

The CDR3 DNA reads as TGTGCCAGTAGTGCCTCCCTTAGCGGCTACAATGAGCAGTTCTTC. As protein: CASSASLSGYNEQFF. The genes are TRBV19 and TRBJ2-1; the D gene is possibly TRBD2 (6 bases). The CDR3 runs 15 residues. V lost 5 bases, J lost 3 bases, and 14 bases lay in between. CDR1 and CDR2 (germline): LNHDA, SQIVND (reference sequence).

This clone occurred once. The CDR3 loop reads CASSQTETATYEQYF. The CDR3, as DNA: TGCGCCAGCAGCCAGACCGAAACAGCTACCTACGAGCAGTACTTC. The J gene is TRBJ2-7, the V gene TRBV4-1, with D uncertain. CDR3 size: 15 residues. Trimming removed 3 bases from V and 2 bases from J, with 14 bases in between. The V gene's germline CDR1 is MGHRA and CDR2 YSYEKL.

The chain combines TRBV5-1 with TRBJ2-7; 9 bases line up with TRBD1. Losses at the gene ends were 3 bases for V and 2 bases for J; bases not matched to a gene: 9. The CDR3 loop spans 16 amino acids. Looked up from germline, CDR1 is SGHRS and CDR2 is YFSETQ. The CDR3 region has the DNA TGCGCCAGCAGCTCTAACAGGGGGCAACAAACCTACGAGCAGTACTTC. Translation: CASSSNRGQQTYEQYF.

The table lists this clone with a count of one. V usage is TRBV5-6 and J usage is TRBJ2-3; 10 bases are shared with TRBD2. The CDR3 totals 17 residues. CDR1 is SGHDT and CDR2 is YYEEEE in the germline V gene. V was pared by 2 bases and J by 7 bases, with 13 bases of the junction left unmatched. The CDR3 coding sequence is TGTGCCAGCAGCTTCCTTAGCGGGGGGCTGATCGCGAATACGCAGTATTTT. It specifies CASSFLSGGLIANTQYF.